This T cell receptor beta chain comes out of a study of molecular identifiers for immune sequencing clone quantification. Study-wide points: Molecules of identical TCR sharing a barcode could underestimate highly expanded clone sizes.

The CDR3 extends over 15 amino acids. Germline CDR1 LNHDA, CDR2 SQIVND (reference sequence). Trimming cost V 3 bases and J 3 bases, with 14 bases left between them. On this clonotype: Antigen specificity is unknown.

Listed TCR primers, together with previously described methods, were used for the bulk TCR libraries. Using its own MiXCR run on the PCR reads, TCRdb lists one record per CDR3 protein. The table includes more than 70,000 distinct CDR3 sequences, 21% detected once. Construction of naive CD8 libraries employed about 17,000 to 1,100,000 sorted cells together with 10%, 30% or 50% RNA. The receptor comes from a human donor in good health. Some libraries in this study had Jurkat cell RNA spiked in. Input material: naive CD8+ T cells from blood, with Jurkat cell RNA spiked in. The subset denotes: FACS-sorted CD8+CD4-CCR7+CD45RA+ naive T cells. The V and J genes are TRBV19 and TRBJ1-1; perhaps TRBD1 as D (5 bases). As DNA, the CDR3 is TGTGCCAGTAGTATTCGGGGGGAAAGGGACACTGAAGCTTTCTTT. It yields the protein CASSIRGERDTEAFF.